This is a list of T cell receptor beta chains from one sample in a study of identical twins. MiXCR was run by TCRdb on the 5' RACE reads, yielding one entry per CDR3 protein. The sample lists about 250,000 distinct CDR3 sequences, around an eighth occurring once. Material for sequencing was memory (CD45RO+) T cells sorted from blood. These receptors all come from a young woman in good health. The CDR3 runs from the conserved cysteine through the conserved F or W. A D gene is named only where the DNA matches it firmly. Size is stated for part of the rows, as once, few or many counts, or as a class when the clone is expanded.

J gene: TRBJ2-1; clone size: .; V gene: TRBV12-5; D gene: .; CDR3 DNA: TGTGCTAGTGGTTTCCACTCATCTAGCTCCTACAATGAGCAGTTCTTC; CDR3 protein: CASGFHSSSSYNEQFF
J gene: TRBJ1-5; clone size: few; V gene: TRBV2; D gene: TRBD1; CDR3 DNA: TGTGCCAGCAAACCGGGACAGGGCAATCAGCCCCAGCATTTT; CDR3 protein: CASKPGQGNQPQHF
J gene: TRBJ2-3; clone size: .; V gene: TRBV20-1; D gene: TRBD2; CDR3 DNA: TGCAGTGCTAGAGATGCTGCGGGAGAAGATACGCAGTATTTT; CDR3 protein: CSARDAAGEDTQYF
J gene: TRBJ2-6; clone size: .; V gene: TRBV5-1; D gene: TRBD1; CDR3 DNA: TGCGCCAGCAGCTCCGGGACAGCCGGGGCCAACGTCCTGACTTTC; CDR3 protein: CASSSGTAGANVLTF
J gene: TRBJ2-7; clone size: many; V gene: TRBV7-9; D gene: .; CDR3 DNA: TGTGCCAGCAGCTTGGGAGTTCGGGGGTACGAGCAGTACTTC; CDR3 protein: CASSLGVRGYEQYF
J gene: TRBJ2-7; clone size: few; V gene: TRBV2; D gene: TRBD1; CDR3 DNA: TGTGCCAGCAGTGAAGCAGTGAGGACAGGGGCATACGAGCAGTACTTC; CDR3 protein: CASSEAVRTGAYEQYF
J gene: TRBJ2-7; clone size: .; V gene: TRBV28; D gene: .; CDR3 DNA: TGTGCCAGCAGTCGTGGGATTTACGAGCAGTACTTC; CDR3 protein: CASSRGIYEQYF
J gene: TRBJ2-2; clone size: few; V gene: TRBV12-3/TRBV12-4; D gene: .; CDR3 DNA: TGTGCCAGCAGTCCGAACAGTGAAAACACCGGGGAGCTGTTTTTT; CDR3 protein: CASSPNSENTGELFF
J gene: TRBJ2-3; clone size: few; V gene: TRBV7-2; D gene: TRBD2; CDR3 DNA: TGTGCCAGCAGCTTCGGGACTAGCGGCGATACGCAGTATTTT; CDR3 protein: CASSFGTSGDTQYF
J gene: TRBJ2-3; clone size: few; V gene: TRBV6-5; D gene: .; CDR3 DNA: TGTGCCAGCAGTTACCCCTCCGGGGAGGCGTCAGATACGCAGTATTTT; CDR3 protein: CASSYPSGEASDTQYF
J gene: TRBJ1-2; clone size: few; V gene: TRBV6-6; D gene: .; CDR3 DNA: TGTGCCAGCAGTTTCAGGACCCATTATGGCTACACCTTC; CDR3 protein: CASSFRTHYGYTF
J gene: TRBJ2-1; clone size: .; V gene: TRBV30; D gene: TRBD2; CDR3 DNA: TGTGCCTGGAGTGGCCGTGTAGCGGGGTACAATGAGCAGTTCTTC; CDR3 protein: CAWSGRVAGYNEQFF
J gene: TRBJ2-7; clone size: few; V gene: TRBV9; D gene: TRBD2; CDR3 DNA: TGTGCCAGCAGTGTACGGGGGACTAGCGGATCCTACGAGCAGTACTTC; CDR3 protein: CASSVRGTSGSYEQYF
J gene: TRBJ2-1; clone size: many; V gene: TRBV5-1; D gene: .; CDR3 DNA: TGCGCCAGCAGCTTGGGGCTTCCCGCCAATGAGCAGTTCTTC; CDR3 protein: CASSLGLPANEQFF